This T cell receptor (beta chain) was identified in a study of T cells in localized non-small cell lung cancer. Here immunoSEQ multiplex PCR was the method, and the copy in TCRdb shows in-frame clones only, minus some. The sample yields 12,000 to 15,000 clones, approximately 89% seen once. Sequencing was performed on peripheral blood mononuclear cells, taken before any cancer treatment. This TCR derives from a man between 40 and 75 years old with stage III lung adenocarcinoma.

CDR3 bases: TGTGCCAGCAGTGACGACACCTGGGACATTCAGTACTTC. Residues: CASSDDTWDIQYF. The V gene is TRBV6-6, the J gene TRBJ2-4; unclear D gene. Per germline, CDR1 MNHNY and CDR2 SVGAGI (reference sequence). The CDR3 loop spans 13 amino acids. Trimming pared 5 bases from V and 8 bases from J, leaving 13 bases between.